This record covers a single T cell receptor (beta chain). The antigen remains undetermined. This CDR3 region has 15 residues. The sample originates from a study of PD-1 blockade in classical Hodgkin lymphoma. Study-wide results and caveats: A reduction in baseline TCR diversity was reportedly seen in newly diagnosed patients relative to healthy donors. Baseline diversity resembling that of newly diagnosed patients was seen in complete responders. CD4+ TCR diversity rose significantly by C4D1, and CD8+ TCR diversity did not.

Relapse was seen in all patients after autologous stem cell transplantation, and brentuximab vedotin exposure was variable. The protocol was immunoSEQ multiplex PCR, while the TCRdb copy is restricted to in-frame clones and leaves out a portion. The table shows 89,000 or so clones, with around 90% occurring only once. This specimen consisted of peripheral blood mononuclear cells (PBMCs), obtained before the second cycle of nivolumab. This sequence originates from a human donor with classical Hodgkin lymphoma. The rearrangement joins TRBV21-1 to TRBJ1-1. TRBV21-1 represents a pseudogene. The CDR3 sequence: CASSKNNGRVPEAFF. DNA of the CDR3: TGTGCCAGCAGCAAGAATAACGGGCGGGTCCCTGAAGCTTTCTTT.